Following are 4 T cell receptor beta chains from one sample sequenced in a study of cytomegalovirus exposure and HLA in healthy donors. The PCR was carried out with 60 Vbeta primers and 13 Jbeta primers. Here immunoSEQ multiplex PCR was the method, and the copy in TCRdb shows in-frame clones only, minus some. The sample has 100,000 to 150,000 clones, 82% seen once; the top ten hold 2.5% to 3.5%. The sequencing input was PBMCs. Receptors originate from a boy aged 2 to 10 in good health and CMV-seronegative.

The rearrangement uses TRBV2 and TRBJ2-3; tentative D call: TRBD2 (6 bases). Germline CDR1 SNHLY, CDR2 FYNNEI. CDR3 length: 17 residues. Trimming cost V 6 bases and J 4 bases, with 23 bases left between them. The CDR3 nucleotides are TGTGCCAGCAGCCGCGACGGGGGTGGTAGGGTTGCAGATACGCAGTATTTT. Amino acids: CASSRDGGGRVADTQYF.

The chain joins TRBV30 to TRBJ1-1, with 8 nucleotides matching TRBD1. V lost 2 bases and J lost 4; bases outside the gene matches: 6. The CDR3 runs 14 residues. Germline V gene sequence: CDR1 GTSNPN, CDR2 SVGIG (reference sequence). The CDR3 sequence is CAWSSWTGSTEAFF. In DNA, the CDR3 is TGTGCCTGGAGTTCATGGACAGGGAGCACTGAAGCTTTCTTT.

This rearrangement joins TRBV29-1 to TRBJ2-3; 9 bases line up with TRBD1. The CDR3 runs 14 residues. Trimming took 2 bases from V and 1 from J; bases not matched to a gene: 1. CDR1 and CDR2 (germline): SQVTM, ANQGSEA. The CDR3 DNA follows: TGCAGCGTTGAACGGGACAGGGGCACAGATACGCAGTATTTT. It is translated as CSVERDRGTDTQYF.

J is TRBJ2-3 and V is TRBV9, with 8 bases identical to TRBD1. The CDR3 is made up of 14 amino acids. Germline-derived CDR1 and CDR2 are SGDLS and YYNGEE. The V segment lost 4 bases and the J segment 4 bases; nucleotides outside the gene matches: 5. The CDR3 reads CASSPRTGPDTQYF. The CDR3 DNA follows: TGTGCCAGCAGCCCCAGGACAGGGCCAGATACGCAGTATTTT. The full variable domain, in which reference TRBV9 and TRBJ2-3 provide the parts outside the CDR3, is DSGVTQTPKHLITATGQRVTLRCSPRSGDLSVYWYQQSLDQGLQFLIQYYNGEERAKGNILERFSAQQFPDLHSELNLSSLELGDSALYFCASSPRTGPDTQYFGPGTRLTVL.